This T cell receptor (beta chain) was documented in a study of T-cell memory formation after mild COVID-19. Study-wide context: TCR clusters were largely donor specific. Broader study findings: The main location of contracting CD4+ clones was CM and EM, and that of contracting CD8+ clones was EMRA. In pre-infection memory, a portion of responding clones appeared, which suggested that cross-reactive memory joined.

This clonotype has just one count. Its antigen remains unidentified. Germline CDR1 reads LGHNT; CDR2 reads FRNRAP. The CDR3 consists of 15 residues. V trimming: 8 bases; J trimming: 5 bases; junction bases outside the gene matches: 8. MiXCR was run by TCRdb on the 5' RACE reads, yielding one entry per CDR3 protein. Of around 530,000 distinct CDR3 sequences listed, about a fifth are singletons. This TCR was recovered from an adult woman who had mild COVID-19 (a few samples of this study predate the infection). Cell type and time point are not known. This chain connects TRBV12-5 to TRBJ2-3; TRBD2 agrees at 12 bases. The sample comprised PBMCs or a T cell subset sorted from them (not recorded which). Here the CDR3 DNA reads TGTGCTAGTAGACCCCCGGGACTAGCGGGAGATACGCAGTATTTT. Translation gives CASRPPGLAGDTQYF.